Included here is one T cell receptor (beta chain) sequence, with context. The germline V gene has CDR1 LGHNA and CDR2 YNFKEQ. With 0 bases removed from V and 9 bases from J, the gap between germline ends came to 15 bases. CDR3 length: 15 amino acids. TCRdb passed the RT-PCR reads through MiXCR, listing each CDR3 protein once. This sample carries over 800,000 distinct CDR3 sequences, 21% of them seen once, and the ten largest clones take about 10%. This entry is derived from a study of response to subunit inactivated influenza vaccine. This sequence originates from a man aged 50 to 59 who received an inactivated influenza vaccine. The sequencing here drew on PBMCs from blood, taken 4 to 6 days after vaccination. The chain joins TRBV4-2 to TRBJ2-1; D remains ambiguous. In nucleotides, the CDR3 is TGTGCCAGCAGCCAAGAAGGGTCAGGCCCAACTGAGCAGTTCTTC. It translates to CASSQEGSGPTEQFF.